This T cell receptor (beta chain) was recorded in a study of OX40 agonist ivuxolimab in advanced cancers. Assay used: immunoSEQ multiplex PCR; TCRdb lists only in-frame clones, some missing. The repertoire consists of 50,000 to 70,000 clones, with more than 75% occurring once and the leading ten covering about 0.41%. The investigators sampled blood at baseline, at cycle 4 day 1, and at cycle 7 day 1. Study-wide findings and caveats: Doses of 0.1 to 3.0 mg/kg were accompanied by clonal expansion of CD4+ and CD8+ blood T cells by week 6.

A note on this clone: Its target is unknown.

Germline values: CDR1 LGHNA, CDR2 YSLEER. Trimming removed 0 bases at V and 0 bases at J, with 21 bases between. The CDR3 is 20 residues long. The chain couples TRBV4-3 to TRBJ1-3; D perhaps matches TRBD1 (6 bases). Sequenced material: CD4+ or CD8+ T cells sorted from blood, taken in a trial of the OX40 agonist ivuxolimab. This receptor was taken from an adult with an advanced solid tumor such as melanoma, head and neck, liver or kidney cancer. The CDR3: CASSQDQGKGLISSGNTIYF. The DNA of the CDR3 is TGCGCCAGCAGCCAAGATCAGGGGAAGGGGCTGATAAGCTCTGGAAACACCATATATTTT.